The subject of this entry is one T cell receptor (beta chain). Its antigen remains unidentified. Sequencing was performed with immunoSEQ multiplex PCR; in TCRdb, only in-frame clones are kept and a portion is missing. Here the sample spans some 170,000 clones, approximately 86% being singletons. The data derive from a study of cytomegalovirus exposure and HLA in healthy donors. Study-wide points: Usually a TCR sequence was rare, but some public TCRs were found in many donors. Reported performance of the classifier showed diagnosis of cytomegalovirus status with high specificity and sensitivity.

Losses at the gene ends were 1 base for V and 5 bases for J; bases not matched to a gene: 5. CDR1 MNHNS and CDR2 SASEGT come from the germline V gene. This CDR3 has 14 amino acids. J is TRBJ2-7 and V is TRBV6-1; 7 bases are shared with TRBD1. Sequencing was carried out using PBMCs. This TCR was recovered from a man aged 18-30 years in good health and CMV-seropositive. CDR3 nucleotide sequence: TGTGCCAGCAGTGAAGTGAACAGGGGCCACGAGCAGTACTTC. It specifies CASSEVNRGHEQYF.